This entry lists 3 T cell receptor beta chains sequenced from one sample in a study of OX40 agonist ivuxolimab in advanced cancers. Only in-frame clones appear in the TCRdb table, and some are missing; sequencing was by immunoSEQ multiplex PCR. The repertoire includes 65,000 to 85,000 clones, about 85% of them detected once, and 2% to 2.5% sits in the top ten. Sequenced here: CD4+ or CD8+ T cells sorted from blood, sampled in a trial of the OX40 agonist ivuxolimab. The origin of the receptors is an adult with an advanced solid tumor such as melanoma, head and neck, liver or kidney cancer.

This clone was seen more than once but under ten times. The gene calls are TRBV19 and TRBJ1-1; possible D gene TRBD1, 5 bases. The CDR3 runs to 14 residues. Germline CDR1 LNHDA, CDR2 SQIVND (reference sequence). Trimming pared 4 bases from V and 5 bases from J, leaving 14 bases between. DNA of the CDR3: TGTGCCAGTAGTAGGGGGGGGGATCAGACTGAAGCTTTCTTT. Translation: CASSRGGDQTEAFF.

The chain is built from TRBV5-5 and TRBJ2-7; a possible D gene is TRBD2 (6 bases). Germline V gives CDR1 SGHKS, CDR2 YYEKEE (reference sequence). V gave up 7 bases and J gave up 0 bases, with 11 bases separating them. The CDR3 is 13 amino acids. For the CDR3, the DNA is TGTGCCAGCGACCGGGGGAGCTCCTACGAGCAGTACTTC. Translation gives CASDRGSSYEQYF.

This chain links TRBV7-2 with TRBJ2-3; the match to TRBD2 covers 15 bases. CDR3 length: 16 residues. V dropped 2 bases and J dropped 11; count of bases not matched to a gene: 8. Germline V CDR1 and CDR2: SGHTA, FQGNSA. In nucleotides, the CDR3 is TGTGCCAGCAGCTTATCACTGGGACTAGCGGGGGGCCTGCAGTATTTT. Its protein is CASSLSLGLAGGLQYF. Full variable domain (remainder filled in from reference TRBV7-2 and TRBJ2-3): GAGVSQSPSNKVTEKGKDVELRCDPISGHTALYWYRQSLGQGLEFLIYFQGNSAPDKSGLPSDRFSAERTGGSVSTLTIQRTQQEDSAVYLCASSLSLGLAGGLQYFGPGTRLTVL.